Below are 27 T cell receptor beta chains sequenced from a single sample in a study of human T cells and chemical hapten exposure. TCRdb recomputed calls from the RACE reads with MiXCR, one row per CDR3 protein. The sample carries about 190,000 distinct CDR3 sequences, approximately 26% recorded once. Time point in this sample: patch test 3, about 24 weeks after DPC sensitization. Regarding treatment: therapeutic diphenylcyclopropenone sensitization with weekly scalp DPC. Sequencing was performed on whole blood, taken in connection with sensitization to the hapten diphenylcyclopropenone (DPC). The receptors stem from a middle-aged woman with alopecia areata. Some clones in this sample may be carry-over from other donors' samples.

The chain has TRBV7-9 and TRBJ1-5; D unclear. CDR1 and CDR2 from the germline V gene are SEHNR and FQNEAQ (reference sequence). V lost 1 base, J lost 6 bases, and 7 bases lay in between. The CDR3 spans 13 residues. This chain's CDR3 is CASSLGVAQPQHF. CDR3 bases: TGTGCCAGCAGCTTAGGCGTTGCTCAGCCCCAGCATTTT.

In this sample, this clonotype turned up a few times. J is TRBJ2-6 and V is TRBV7-2, with 8 bases identical to TRBD1. The CDR3 is made up of 17 amino acids. In germline, CDR1 is SGHTA, CDR2 FQGNSA. V shed 6 bases, J shed 0 bases, and the junction held 7 bases outside the gene matches. This CDR3 is CASRPGQAVSGANVLTF. The CDR3 DNA is TGTGCCAGCAGGCCGGGACAGGCTGTCTCTGGGGCCAACGTCCTGACTTTC.

This clonotype occurred a few times. V and J are TRBV29-1 and TRBJ2-1, with D hard to call. Germline CDR1 SQVTM, CDR2 ANQGSEA. The length of the CDR3 is 12 residues. Trimming took 0 bases from V and 15 from J, leaving 15 bases between them. The CDR3 sequence is CSVEDAVRGWFF. The CDR3 coding sequence is TGCAGCGTTGAAGATGCTGTAAGAGGCTGGTTCTTC.

The table lists this clonotype with a few counts. The chain links TRBV20-1 to TRBJ2-7; D unresolved. CDR3 length equals 13 residues. CDR1 DFQATT and CDR2 SNEGSKA come from the germline V gene (reference sequence). The ends were cut back, 3 bases at V and 2 bases at J, with 11 bases in the middle. The CDR3 nucleotides read TGCAGTGCTAGTGATCTTATTGCCTACGAGCAGTACTTC. Its protein product is CSASDLIAYEQYF.

This chain joins TRBV20-1 and TRBJ2-3; possibly TRBD2 for D (6 bases). Between the trimmed V and J ends, which lost 5 bases and 4 bases, there was a span of 19 bases. Germline V gives CDR1 DFQATT, CDR2 SNEGSKA (reference sequence). The CDR3 loop spans 15 amino acids. The CDR3 DNA follows: TGCAGTGCTCACAAGAAACTAGCCTCCCCAGATACGCAGTATTTT. Its translation is CSAHKKLASPDTQYF.

This chain joins TRBV7-2 and TRBJ2-1, with D unresolved. Germline CDR1 SGHTA, CDR2 FQGNSA. This CDR3 is built from 13 residues. V shed 0 bases and J shed 10 bases, with 10 bases lying between them. Here the CDR3 DNA reads TGTGCCAGCAGCTTAGCTTCTCCCGGGGAGCAGTTCTTC. Protein: CASSLASPGEQFF.

The V gene is TRBV6-5, the J gene TRBJ2-7; 15 positions agree with TRBD2. CDR1 is MNHEY and CDR2 is SVGAGI in the germline V gene. J was trimmed by 5 bases and V by 5 bases; bases with no gene match: 10. CDR3 length equals 17 residues. The CDR3 DNA follows: TGTGCCAGCAGTGCCGGACTAGCGGGAGGGCCTTTGGACGAGCAGTACTTC. Its translation: CASSAGLAGGPLDEQYF.

The rearrangement joins TRBV4-3 to TRBJ1-1; D not resolved. Germline CDR1 reads LGHNA; CDR2 reads YSLEER. This CDR3 has 14 amino acids. V was trimmed by 0 bases and J by 0 bases, leaving 5 bases between them. The chain's CDR3 is CASSQDKVNTEAFF. The DNA of the CDR3 is TGCGCCAGCAGCCAAGATAAAGTGAACACTGAAGCTTTCTTT.

In this sample, this clonotype turned up a few times. The V and J genes are TRBV28 and TRBJ2-3; D uncertain. This CDR3 is built from 13 residues. The V gene lost 7 bases and the J gene lost 3 bases, with 11 bases spanning the gap. Germline V lookup: CDR1 MDHEN, CDR2 SYDVKM. The CDR3 region has the DNA TGTGCCAGCACGAGGATCGGAACAGATACGCAGTATTTT. It encodes CASTRIGTDTQYF.

The rearrangement joins TRBV7-9 to TRBJ2-1; 9 bases align to TRBD2. Germline V gives CDR1 SEHNR, CDR2 FQNEAQ (reference sequence). This CDR3 has 15 amino acids. V lost 5 bases to trimming and J lost 8 bases; unmatched junction nucleotides: 10. CDR3 residues: CASSPRAGGSDEQFF. CDR3 bases: TGTGCCAGCAGCCCGCGTGCGGGAGGGTCGGATGAGCAGTTCTTC. Using reference TRBV7-9 and TRBJ2-1 for the parts outside the CDR3, the full variable domain is DTGVSQNPRHKITKRGQNVTFRCDPISEHNRLYWYRQTLGQGPEFLTYFQNEAQLEKSRLLSDRFSAERPKGSFSTLEIQRTEQGDSAMYLCASSPRAGGSDEQFFGPGTRLTVL.

The chain joins TRBV7-2 to TRBJ1-2, with unresolved D. The germline V gene has CDR1 SGHTA and CDR2 FQGNSA. V was clipped by 5 bases and J by 3 bases, with 19 bases between them. The CDR3 extends over 16 amino acids. This CDR3 reads CASSLEVGRRDYGYTF. The CDR3 DNA follows: TGTGCCAGCAGCCTAGAAGTAGGCAGGAGGGACTATGGCTACACCTTC. The full variable domain, with the rest looked up from reference TRBV7-2 and TRBJ1-2, is GAGVSQSPSNKVTEKGKDVELRCDPISGHTALYWYRQSLGQGLEFLIYFQGNSAPDKSGLPSDRFSAERTGGSVSTLTIQRTQQEDSAVYLCASSLEVGRRDYGYTFGSGTRLTVV.

The V gene is TRBV6-2 or TRBV6-3, the J gene TRBJ1-1; D call uncertain. The V gene's germline CDR1 is MNHEY and CDR2 SVGEGT. V lost 2 bases and J lost 4, with 8 bases in between. This CDR3 has 13 amino acids. CDR3 residues: CASSYADSTEAFF. The CDR3 DNA is TGTGCCAGCAGTTACGCGGATTCCACTGAAGCTTTCTTT.

The chain is built from TRBV5-1 and TRBJ2-1; TRBD1 is a possible D gene (6 bases). The V gene lost 7 bases and the J gene lost 0 bases, with 11 bases spanning the gap. Germline lookup yields CDR1 SGHRS and CDR2 YFSETQ. CDR3 length: 14 residues. CDR3 in DNA: TGCGCCAGCGGAACAGGGAGCTCCTACAATGAGCAGTTCTTC. Translating it yields CASGTGSSYNEQFF. Supplemented by reference TRBV5-1 and TRBJ2-1, the full variable domain reads KAGVTQTPRYLIKTRGQQVTLSCSPISGHRSVSWYQQTPGQGLQFLFEYFSETQRNKGNFPGRFSGRQFSNSRSEMNVSTLELGDSALYLCASGTGSSYNEQFFGPGTRLTVL.

There are a few counts of this clonotype. The genes are TRBV12-3 or TRBV12-4 and TRBJ2-5; maybe TRBD1 (6 bases). Trimming cost V 6 bases and J 5 bases, with 19 bases left between them. The length of the CDR3 is 15 residues. CDR3 region: CASRPAITGSETQYF. The CDR3 bases are TGTGCCAGCAGACCCGCTATTACAGGGTCGGAGACCCAGTACTTC.

This clonotype was detected only a few times. The chain has TRBV4-3 and TRBJ2-1; 12 nucleotides align to TRBD2. Trimming at V came to 0 bases and at J to 3 bases, leaving 3 bases not matched to a gene. The germline V gene has CDR1 LGHNA and CDR2 YSLEER. This CDR3 comprises 17 residues. The CDR3 spells CASSQDRLAGVYNEQFF. The CDR3 DNA sequence: TGCGCCAGCAGCCAAGATCGACTAGCGGGAGTCTACAATGAGCAGTTCTTC.

This rearrangement joins TRBV4-3 to TRBJ1-1, with 11 bases that match TRBD1. This CDR3 comprises 16 residues. Germline assignment: CDR1 LGHNA and CDR2 YSLEER. J was trimmed by 5 bases and V by 0 bases; bases with no gene match: 5. The CDR3, as DNA: TGCGCCAGCAGCCAAGATGGACAGGGGGCTCGGACTGAAGCTTTCTTT. This codes for CASSQDGQGARTEAFF.

With regard to this clonotype: The conserved phenylalanine or tryptophan is not found at the CDR3 terminus, so this likely reflects a read error. The chain combines TRBV20-1 with TRBJ2-1, with 11 positions matching TRBD1. J gave up 6 bases and V 0 bases, and 7 bases lay outside the gene matches. CDR3 length: 16 amino acids. Germline V lookup: CDR1 DFQATT, CDR2 SNEGSKA (reference sequence). CDR3 protein: CSAREPGQGGRNEQFS. The CDR3 DNA sequence: TGCAGTGCTAGAGAACCGGGACAGGGGGGACGCAATGAGCAGTTCTCC.

The CDR3 coding sequence is TGTGCCAGCAGCCCCCAGGGAAGGAGTCAAGAGACCCAGTACTTC. This gives the protein CASSPQGRSQETQYF. This rearrangement joins TRBV7-9 to TRBJ2-5; the D gene is possibly TRBD1 (5 bases). V lost 5 bases to trimming and J lost 2 bases, with 15 bases between them. Germline assignment: CDR1 SEHNR and CDR2 FQNEAQ (reference sequence). This CDR3 region has 15 residues.

This clonotype was counted between two and nine times. V is TRBV12-3 or TRBV12-4 and J is TRBJ2-7; D is perhaps TRBD1 or TRBD2 (5 bases each). Trimming took 4 bases from V and 2 from J, leaving 9 bases between them. The CDR3 extends over 13 amino acids. The CDR3 region is CASSWDPAYEQYF. The CDR3 bases are TGTGCCAGCAGTTGGGACCCGGCCTACGAGCAGTACTTC.

The chain employs TRBV10-3 and TRBJ1-1; the D gene is possibly TRBD1 (6 bases). The ends were cut back, 6 bases at V and 3 bases at J, with 11 bases in the middle. Germline-derived CDR1 and CDR2 are ENHRY and SYGVKD. The CDR3 runs 13 residues. In DNA, the CDR3 is TGTGCCATCAGGAGACAGGTTGACACTGAAGCTTTCTTT. It is translated as CAIRRQVDTEAFF.

The chain couples TRBV20-1 to TRBJ2-7, with 15 bases lining up with TRBD2. Germline CDR1 and CDR2: DFQATT and SNEGSKA (reference sequence). This CDR3 comprises 14 residues. CDR3 nucleotide sequence: TGCAGCGCGGGACTAGCGGGAGGAGGGAACGAGCAGTACTTC. This gives the protein CSAGLAGGGNEQYF.

This clonotype occurred a few times. The chain joins TRBV7-2 to TRBJ1-5; 8 nucleotides align to TRBD1. Germline values: CDR1 SGHTA, CDR2 FQGNSA. Trimming at V came to 5 bases and at J to 4 bases, leaving 10 bases not matched to a gene. CDR3 length: 16 amino acids. This CDR3 is CASSTGQGLRNQPQHF. CDR3 in DNA: TGTGCCAGCAGCACTGGACAGGGCTTACGTAATCAGCCCCAGCATTTT.

The V call is TRBV3-1, the J call TRBJ2-3, with 9 bases matching TRBD2. Per germline, CDR1 LGHDT and CDR2 YNNKEL (reference sequence). CDR3 length: 16 amino acids. The V segment lost 0 bases and the J segment 3 bases; nucleotides outside the gene matches: 4. CDR3 sequence reads: CASSQDQGLATDTQYF. The CDR3 nucleotides are TGTGCCAGCAGCCAAGATCAAGGACTAGCGACAGATACGCAGTATTTT.

The sample holds many counts of this clonotype. The V gene is TRBV28, the J gene TRBJ2-1; a possible D gene is TRBD1 (6 bases). Germline V gene sequence: CDR1 MDHEN, CDR2 SYDVKM. The V gene lost 6 bases and the J gene lost 12 bases, with 18 bases spanning the gap. The CDR3 is made up of 13 amino acids. The CDR3 DNA reads as TGTGCCAGCAGCAAAAGTCCCAGGGGAGTGCAGTTCTTC. It encodes CASSKSPRGVQFF.

This clonotype was counted at least ten times. The CDR3 is CSAMEREDYNEQFF. For the CDR3, the DNA is TGCAGCGCCATGGAGCGGGAGGACTACAATGAGCAGTTCTTC. V usage is TRBV29-1 and J usage is TRBJ2-1; the match to TRBD2 covers 9 bases. The length of the CDR3 is 14 residues. CDR1 and CDR2 from the germline V gene are SQVTM and ANQGSEA. V was clipped by 7 bases and J by 3 bases; unmatched bases: 7.

This clonotype was seen a handful of times. The chain is built from TRBV27 and TRBJ1-2; D is uncertain. Trimming cost V 8 bases and J 6 bases, with 13 bases left between them. Looked up from germline, CDR1 is MNHEY and CDR2 is SMNVEV (reference sequence). The CDR3 totals 12 residues. The CDR3 nucleotides read TGTGCCAGCGGCGGGGTAAACCATGGCTACACCTTC. Residues: CASGGVNHGYTF.

Many counts were recorded for this clonotype. The gene calls are TRBV7-2 and TRBJ2-1; tentatively, D is TRBD1 (8 bases). Germline assignment: CDR1 SGHTA and CDR2 FQGNSA. Trimming pared 5 bases from V and 4 bases from J, leaving 15 bases between. The length of the CDR3 is 15 residues. CDR3 DNA sequence: TGTGCCAGCAGCCGCGACAGGGGAGGGTACAATGAGCAGTTCTTC. It codes for CASSRDRGGYNEQFF.